The source of this TCR beta chain is a study of blood T cell repertoires in COVID-19. Across the study: T cells, B-cell-depleted T cells, or PBMCs provided the cDNA or gDNA that served as material.

The CDR3 consists of 16 residues. Germline V gives CDR1 SGHVS, CDR2 FNYEAQ. Trimming left V 1 base short and J 3 bases short, with 14 bases between. Seattle's cohort entered during active infection and was followed longitudinally. Some clones are missing from TCRdb's copy, which holds only in-frame ones; the method was immunoSEQ multiplex PCR. Here the sample spans around 23,000 clones, approximately 72% being singletons. The receptor was isolated from a man aged 45-60 years with COVID-19, enrolled during active disease. The chain combines TRBV7-6 with TRBJ2-3; a weak D match, TRBD2 (5 bases). The sample taken for sequencing was peripheral blood. CDR3 bases: TGTGCCAGCAGCTTAGATGTCGTTGGCGGGACAGATACGCAGTATTTT. Its translation is CASSLDVVGGTDTQYF.